The clone carrying this TCR beta chain was detected only a few times. This sample stems from a study of blood T cell repertoires in COVID-19. Study-level information: The United States, Italy and Spain were the sources of the acute and convalescent COVID-19 samples. In each case, the material was cDNA or gDNA derived from T cells, B-cell-depleted T cells, or PBMCs.

Enrollment of patients from Seattle took place during active infection, with longitudinal follow-up. This CDR3 is built from 14 residues. Per the germline V gene, CDR1 is SGHNT and CDR2 is YYREEE (reference sequence). V was shortened by 2 bases and J by 8 bases, with 11 bases between the two germline ends. Per the original data handling: Quantification of nucleated cells was approximated via reference gene primer amplification. TCRdb keeps only in-frame clones here, not all; method: immunoSEQ multiplex PCR. V and J calls and clone size are copied from that table; D and trimming were computed from the DNA. The table shows approximately 330,000 clones, with 87% occurring only once.

The J gene is TRBJ1-6, the V gene TRBV5-4; perhaps TRBD1 as D (5 bases). Material: peripheral blood. The receptor comes from a man aged 25-45 years with COVID-19, enrolled during active disease. The CDR3 DNA is TGTGCCAGCAGCTTCAGGGTAGGGGATTCACCCCTCCACTTT. Translation gives CASSFRVGDSPLHF.